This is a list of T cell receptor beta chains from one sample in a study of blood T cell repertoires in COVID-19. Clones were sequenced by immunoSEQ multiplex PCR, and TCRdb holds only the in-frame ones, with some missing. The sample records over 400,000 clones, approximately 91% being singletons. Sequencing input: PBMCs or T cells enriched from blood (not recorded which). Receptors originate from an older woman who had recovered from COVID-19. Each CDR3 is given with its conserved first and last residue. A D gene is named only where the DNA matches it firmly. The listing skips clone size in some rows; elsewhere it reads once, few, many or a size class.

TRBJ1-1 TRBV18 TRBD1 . TGTGCCAGCTCCCAATCCCTCTCCGACAGGGGCACTGAAGCTTTCTTT CASSQSLSDRGTEAFF
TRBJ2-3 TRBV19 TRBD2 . TGTGCCAGTAGTATAGAAGGACTAGCGGGGGGGCCCGCAGATACGCAGTATTTT CASSIEGLAGGPADTQYF
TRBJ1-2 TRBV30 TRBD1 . TGTGCCTGGAGACCAGGGGACAGGGGGCGTCATGGCTACACCTTC CAWRPGDRGRHGYTF
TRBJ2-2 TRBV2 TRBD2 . TGTGCCAGCATTAGAGGTGGCGGGGGGCAAGTCGGGGAGCTGTTTTTT CASIRGGGGQVGELFF
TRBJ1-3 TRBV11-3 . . TGTGCCAGCAGCTCTACGACACCAAACTCTGGAAACACCATATATTTT CASSSTTPNSGNTIYF
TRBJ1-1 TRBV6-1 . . TGTGCCAGCACCTTGGGGAGAGAAGCTTTCTTT CASTLGREAFF
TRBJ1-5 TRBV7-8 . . TGTGCCAGCAGCCGTGACTATAGCAATCAGCCCCAGCATTTT CASSRDYSNQPQHF
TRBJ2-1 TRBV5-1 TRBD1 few TGCGCCAGCAGCTTGGCCGAGACAGGGGGCAATGAGCAGTTCTTC CASSLAETGGNEQFF
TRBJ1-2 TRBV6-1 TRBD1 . TGTGCCAGCAGTGAAGGGACAGGTATAGGCTATGGCTACACCTTC CASSEGTGIGYGYTF
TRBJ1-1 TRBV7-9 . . TGTGCCAGCAGCGTACAGGAACTGAACACTGAAGCTTTCTTT CASSVQELNTEAFF
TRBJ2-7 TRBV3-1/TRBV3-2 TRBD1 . TGTGCCAGCAGTCGACCGGGACAGGTGTACGAGCAGTACTTC CASSRPGQVYEQYF
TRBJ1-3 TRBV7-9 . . TGTGCCAGCAGCCAAAGACAGTTTTACTCTGGAAACACCATATATTTT CASSQRQFYSGNTIYF
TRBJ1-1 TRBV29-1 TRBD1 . TGCAGCTCCTCCGGGACAGGGGTCACTCTCCCTGAAGCTTTCTTT CSSSGTGVTLPEAFF
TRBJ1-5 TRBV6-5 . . TGTGCCAGCAGTTACCCCAGGACAGAGCCCCAGCATTTT CASSYPRTEPQHF
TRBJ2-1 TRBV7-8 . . TGTGCCAGCAACCCGGGACAATACAATGAGCAGTTCTTC CASNPGQYNEQFF
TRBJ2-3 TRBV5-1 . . TGCGCCAGCAGTCCCGACAGGATAACAGATACGCAGTATTTT CASSPDRITDTQYF
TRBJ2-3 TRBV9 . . TGTGCCAGCATCCGTTGCACGGACAGAAACACAGATACGCAGTATTTT CASIRCTDRNTDTQYF
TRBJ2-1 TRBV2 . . TGTGCCAGCAGTGTTCTACAGGAGCAGTTCTTC CASSVLQEQFF
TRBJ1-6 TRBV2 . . TGTGCCAGCAGCTCAGACAGGTTAAATTCACCCCTCCACTTT CASSSDRLNSPLHF
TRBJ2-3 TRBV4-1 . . TGCGCCAGCAGCCAGGCCCCCCGCGATACGCAGTATTTT CASSQAPRDTQYF
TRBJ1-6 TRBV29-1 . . TGCAGCGTTGGGAGCTCCTATAATTCACCCCTCCACTTT CSVGSSYNSPLHF
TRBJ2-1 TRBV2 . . TGTGCCAGTGCTCGGGGGGCATCAACCTACAATGAGCAGTTCTTC CASARGASTYNEQFF
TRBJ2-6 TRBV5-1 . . TGCGCCAGCAGCTTTAACTCTGGGGCCAACGTCCTGACTTTC CASSFNSGANVLTF
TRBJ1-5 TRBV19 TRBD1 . TGTGCCAGTAGTACCCTACAGGGGAAGGGCAATCAGCCCCAGCATTTT CASSTLQGKGNQPQHF
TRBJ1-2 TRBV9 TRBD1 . TGTGCCAGCAGCGCAGACAGGGGAGAGAACTATGGCTACACCTTC CASSADRGENYGYTF
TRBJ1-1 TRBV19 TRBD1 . TGTGCCAGCCACCGGGACAGAGTTTACACTGAAGCTTTCTTT CASHRDRVYTEAFF
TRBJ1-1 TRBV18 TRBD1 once TGTGCCAGCTCACCGGGGGACAGGTCTGAAGCTTTCTTT CASSPGDRSEAFF
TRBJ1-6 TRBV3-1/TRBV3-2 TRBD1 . TGTGCCAGCAGCCAAGGGGACAGGGTAAACTCACCCCTCCACTTT CASSQGDRVNSPLHF
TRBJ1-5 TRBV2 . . TGTGCCAGCAGTCGCGACAGGTCGGATCAGCCCCAGCATTTT CASSRDRSDQPQHF
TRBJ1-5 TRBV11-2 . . TGTGCCAGCAGCCCAGGGTTCTTCAATCAGCCCCAGCATTTT CASSPGFFNQPQHF
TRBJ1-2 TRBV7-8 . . TGTGCCAGCAGCCCCAGGGCCACCTATGGCTACACCTTC CASSPRATYGYTF
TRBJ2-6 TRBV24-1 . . TGTGCCACCAGTGATACAGGGTCTGGGGCCAACGTCCTGACTTTC CATSDTGSGANVLTF
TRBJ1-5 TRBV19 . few TGTGCCAGTAGTAATACAGGTCCCGCCAGTGGGCAGCCCCAGCATTTT CASSNTGPASGQPQHF